This T cell receptor (beta chain) was captured by sequencing in a study of T-cell memory formation after mild COVID-19. About this clonotype itself: Antigen unknown.

Findings of the study overall: In second-wave clones peaking day 37, SARS-CoV-2 specificity remained unconfirmed.

Using constant-segment primers, 5'RACE produced TCR alpha and TCR beta cDNA libraries carrying sample barcodes and UMIs. TCRdb itself ran the 5' RACE reads through MiXCR, one entry per CDR3 protein. The table includes around 65,000 distinct CDR3 sequences, about a tenth detected once. The CDR3 has 12 amino acids. Trimming removed 6 bases from V and 6 bases from J, with 15 bases in between. Germline lookup yields CDR1 DFQATT and CDR2 SNEGSKA (reference sequence). The source of this sequence is a man younger than 35 who had mild COVID-19 (a few samples of this study predate the infection). Cell type and time point are not known. The specimen was PBMCs or a T cell subset sorted from them (not recorded which). J is TRBJ2-7 and V is TRBV20-1; D gene uncertain. CDR3 sequence (DNA): TGCAGTGCAACGTCGTCGGGTGGCGAGCAGTACTTC. Its translation is CSATSSGGEQYF.